The clone carrying this TCR beta chain has a handful of counts. The V end lost 0 bases, the J end lost 3 bases, and 15 bases lay between the germline ends. Germline assignment: CDR1 SGDLS and CDR2 YYNGEE. This CDR3 contains 16 residues. The repertoire was sequenced with immunoSEQ multiplex PCR; TCRdb's copy has only in-frame clones and lacks some. The sample holds 440,000 or so clones; about 89% are singletons and the top ten take around 1.5%. This sample was taken from a study of blood T cell repertoires in COVID-19. Looking at the study overall: COVID-19 samples, acute and convalescent, were from the United States, Italy and Spain.

The TCR sequence derives from a woman in her thirties or forties with COVID-19, enrolled during active disease. The sequenced sample was peripheral blood. The chain links TRBV9 to TRBJ1-1; no clear D. The CDR3 sequence is CASSVVIYSTDTEAFF. The CDR3 coding sequence is TGTGCCAGCAGCGTAGTAATATACTCCACGGACACTGAAGCTTTCTTT.